This TCR beta chain was profiled in a study of long-term antiretroviral therapy in people with HIV. Samples were assayed with immunoSEQ v3.0 at survey level. TCRdb keeps only in-frame clones here, not all; method: immunoSEQ multiplex PCR. The table includes 7,500 to 10,000 clones, roughly 84% detected once. Germline lookup yields CDR1 LGHNA and CDR2 YSLEER. The CDR3 covers 15 residues. V lost 4 bases and J lost 2; bases outside the gene matches: 6. This clone was seen a single time. The chain has TRBV4-3 and TRBJ2-3; 7 nucleotides line up with TRBD2. This TCR was sampled from a man aged 25 to 45 with HIV. This material consisted of unsorted PBMCs, taken 0.3 years before starting antiretroviral therapy. This CDR3 reads CASSLGLADTDTQYF. In nucleotides, the CDR3 is TGCGCCAGCAGCCTTGGGCTAGCGGACACAGATACGCAGTATTTT.